These 18 T cell receptor beta chains were sequenced from one sample in a study of PD-1 blockade in classical Hodgkin lymphoma. The time point was: cycle 4 day 1 (C4D1), after 5 to 7 weeks of nivolumab. Following autologous stem cell transplantation, relapse occurred in every patient, and exposure to brentuximab vedotin varied. Data came from immunoSEQ multiplex PCR; TCRdb stores just in-frame clones and leaves some out. The data show fewer than 10,000 clones, about 84% seen once. The sequences come from peripheral blood mononuclear cells (PBMCs), collected before the fourth cycle of nivolumab. These TCRs come from a human donor with classical Hodgkin lymphoma.

This clone showed up just once. The rearrangement joins TRBV28 to TRBJ2-2; 12 positions match TRBD1. Germline trimming cut 5 bases from V and 5 bases from J; bases unmatched to any gene: 6. Germline CDR1 is MDHEN and CDR2 is SYDVKM. The CDR3 runs 16 residues. The CDR3 sequence is CASSHRDRGRTGELFF. The CDR3, as DNA: TGTGCCAGCAGTCATCGGGACAGGGGGCGAACCGGGGAGCTGTTTTTT.

The chain combines TRBV5-1 with TRBJ2-5, with 14 positions matching TRBD2. The CDR3 contains 15 residues. Germline lookup yields CDR1 SGHRS and CDR2 YFSETQ. Germline trimming cut 5 bases from V and 4 bases from J; bases unmatched to any gene: 4. In DNA form, the CDR3 reads TGCGCCAGCAGAGCGGGACTAGCGGGAGTAGAGACCCAGTACTTC. This gives the protein CASRAGLAGVETQYF. The full variable domain, rest sourced from reference TRBV5-1 and TRBJ2-5, is KAGVTQTPRYLIKTRGQQVTLSCSPISGHRSVSWYQQTPGQGLQFLFEYFSETQRNKGNFPGRFSGRQFSNSRSEMNVSTLELGDSALYLCASRAGLAGVETQYFGPGTRLLVL.

The CDR3 nucleotides are TGTGCCAGCAGATCCTGGGGAATAGGCAATGAGCAGTTCTTC. Its translation is CASRSWGIGNEQFF. The chain links TRBV6-6 to TRBJ2-1; D is unclear. Germline-derived CDR1 and CDR2 are MNHNY and SVGAGI (reference sequence). This CDR3 comprises 14 residues. V lost 6 bases, J lost 6 bases, and 15 bases lay in between.

The rearrangement links TRBV28 to TRBJ1-5; D is unclear. The germline gives CDR1 MDHEN, CDR2 SYDVKM. This CDR3 is 16 amino acids long. The V and J ends lost 2 bases and 0 bases respectively, with 11 bases between them. CDR3 loop: CASSLQVVGSNQPQHF. CDR3 coding DNA: TGTGCCAGCAGTTTACAGGTGGTGGGTAGCAATCAGCCCCAGCATTTT.

The chain carries TRBV6-4 and TRBJ2-2; 7 bases match TRBD2. The CDR3 has 14 residues. J was trimmed by 7 bases and V by 3 bases; bases with no gene match: 5. The germline gives CDR1 MRHNA, CDR2 SNTAGT. This chain's CDR3 is CASSEGGVSGELFF. DNA of the CDR3: TGTGCCAGCAGTGAGGGGGGGGTGAGCGGGGAGCTGTTTTTT.

This clone was detected only a few times. The J gene is TRBJ1-5, the V gene TRBV28; D gene ambiguous. CDR3 size: 13 residues. The V and J ends lost 6 bases and 6 bases respectively, with 12 bases between them. CDR1 is MDHEN, CDR2 SYDVKM, per germline. Here the CDR3 reads CASRWEGGQPQHF. DNA of the CDR3: TGTGCCAGCAGGTGGGAGGGAGGTCAGCCCCAGCATTTT. Together with reference TRBV28 and TRBJ1-5, the CDR3 gives the full variable domain: DVKVTQSSRYLVKRTGEKVFLECVQDMDHENMFWYRQDPGLGLRLIYFSYDVKMKEKGDIPEGYSVSREKKERFSLILESASTNQTSMYLCASRWEGGQPQHFGDGTRLSIL.

The V call is TRBV6-6, the J call TRBJ1-2; unclear D gene. This CDR3 spans 15 amino acids. V was trimmed by 1 base and J by 8 bases, leaving 17 bases between them. CDR1 and CDR2 from the germline V gene are MNHNY and SVGAGI (reference sequence). As DNA, the CDR3 is TGTGCCAGCAGTTACTTCCCTCAAGCCAGAGAGGGCTACACCTTC. This translates into CASSYFPQAREGYTF.

In this sample, this clone turned up a few times. The chain employs TRBV7-9 and TRBJ2-1; the match to TRBD2 covers 7 bases. CDR3 length: 16 amino acids. V dropped 5 bases and J dropped 0; count of bases not matched to a gene: 7. CDR1 is SEHNR and CDR2 is FQNEAQ in the germline V gene (reference sequence). The CDR3 here is CASSVSGLISYNEQFF. The DNA of the CDR3 is TGTGCCAGCAGCGTTAGCGGGTTGATCTCCTACAATGAGCAGTTCTTC. Full variable domain (outside the CDR3, taken from reference TRBV7-9 and TRBJ2-1): DTGVSQNPRHKITKRGQNVTFRCDPISEHNRLYWYRQTLGQGPEFLTYFQNEAQLEKSRLLSDRFSAERPKGSFSTLEIQRTEQGDSAMYLCASSVSGLISYNEQFFGPGTRLTVL.

The chain carries TRBV9 and TRBJ2-6; no clear D gene. CDR1 and CDR2 from the germline V gene are SGDLS and YYNGEE. V was pared by 4 bases and J by 2 bases, with 7 bases between. There are 14 residues in the CDR3. As DNA, the CDR3 is TGTGCCAGCAGCCGGCATACTGGGGCCAACGTCCTGACTTTC. This codes for CASSRHTGANVLTF.

This clone was counted once. The chain has TRBV6-6 and TRBJ2-4; TRBD1 is a possible D gene (5 bases). The V gene lost 6 bases and the J gene lost 3 bases, with 12 bases spanning the gap. CDR1 and CDR2 from the germline V gene are MNHNY and SVGAGI (reference sequence). CDR3 size: 14 residues. In DNA, the CDR3 is TGTGCCAGCAGGGAGACAGTGGGCAAAAACATTCAGTACTTC. Protein: CASRETVGKNIQYF.

There are a few counts of this clone. The J gene is TRBJ1-5, the V gene TRBV30; D remains ambiguous. Germline V lookup: CDR1 GTSNPN, CDR2 SVGIG (reference sequence). This CDR3 has 12 residues. The germline V and J ends were trimmed by 5 bases and 7 bases, with 12 bases remaining between them. CDR3 residues: CAWEVEGQPQHF. CDR3 DNA: TGTGCCTGGGAGGTGGAAGGCCAGCCCCAGCATTTT.

The chain is built from TRBV18 and TRBJ2-1, with TRBD2 matching 8 bases. CDR1 is KGHSH and CDR2 is LQKENI in the germline V gene. CDR3 size: 15 residues. Germline trimming cut 3 bases from V and 2 bases from J; bases unmatched to any gene: 3. CDR3 sequence reads: CASSPSGGPYNEQFF. CDR3 coding DNA: TGTGCCAGCTCACCGTCGGGAGGGCCCTACAATGAGCAGTTCTTC. Full variable domain (outside the CDR3, taken from reference TRBV18 and TRBJ2-1): NAGVMQNPRHLVRRRGQEARLRCSPMKGHSHVYWYRQLPEEGLKFMVYLQKENIIDESGMPKERFSAEFPKEGPSILRIQQVVRGDSAAYFCASSPSGGPYNEQFFGPGTRLTVL.

This clone turned up a few times. The chain couples TRBV19 to TRBJ1-2; possibly TRBD1 for D (6 bases). Trimming removed 10 bases from V and 0 bases from J, with 21 bases in between. CDR1 is LNHDA, CDR2 SQIVND, per germline (reference sequence). The CDR3 loop spans 16 amino acids. The CDR3 protein is CATTRGWEASNYGYTF. The CDR3 nucleotides are TGTGCCACTACCAGGGGCTGGGAGGCATCTAACTATGGCTACACCTTC.

V and J are TRBV19 and TRBJ2-1; tentatively, D is TRBD2 (6 bases). Trimming took 3 bases from V and 0 from J, leaving 15 bases between them. The CDR3 covers 17 residues. Germline CDR1 reads LNHDA; CDR2 reads SQIVND (reference sequence). CDR3 protein: CASSIYGGAPSYNEQFF. The CDR3 nucleotides read TGTGCCAGTAGTATCTACGGCGGGGCCCCCTCCTACAATGAGCAGTTCTTC.

The chain joins TRBV6-6 to TRBJ1-1, with 7 bases that match TRBD1. The CDR3 totals 15 residues. CDR1 and CDR2 (germline): MNHNY, SVGAGI (reference sequence). J lost 1 base, V lost 7 bases, and 9 bases had no gene match. As DNA, the CDR3 is TGTGCCAGCACCGACGGGGGGACAGAGAACACTGAAGCTTTCTTT. Protein: CASTDGGTENTEAFF.

The chain is built from TRBV18 and TRBJ2-7; D might be TRBD1 (6 bases). Trimming took 2 bases from V and 6 from J, leaving 11 bases between them. The CDR3 has 13 amino acids. In germline, CDR1 is KGHSH, CDR2 LQKENI. The CDR3 DNA is TGTGCCAGCTCACCATCAGGGGTGGGCGAGCAGTACTTC. Its protein is CASSPSGVGEQYF.

The rearrangement links TRBV4-1 to TRBJ1-3; the D gene is possibly TRBD1 (5 bases). The germline V gene encodes CDR1 MGHRA and CDR2 YSYEKL. Between the trimmed V and J ends, which lost 0 bases and 2 bases, there was a span of 11 bases. The CDR3 length is 16 residues. CDR3 DNA: TGCGCCAGCAGCCAAGAAGGCGCCAGGGCTGGAAACACCATATATTTT. It specifies CASSQEGARAGNTIYF.

The chain links TRBV4-1 to TRBJ1-5; 8 nucleotides match TRBD1. The CDR3 spans 16 residues. After removal of 2 bases from V and 0 bases from J, the junction contained 3 bases not matched to a gene. Germline CDR1 reads MGHRA; CDR2 reads YSYEKL. This CDR3 is CASSQRQGFSNQPQHF. As DNA, the CDR3 is TGCGCCAGCAGCCAAAGACAGGGGTTTAGCAATCAGCCCCAGCATTTT.